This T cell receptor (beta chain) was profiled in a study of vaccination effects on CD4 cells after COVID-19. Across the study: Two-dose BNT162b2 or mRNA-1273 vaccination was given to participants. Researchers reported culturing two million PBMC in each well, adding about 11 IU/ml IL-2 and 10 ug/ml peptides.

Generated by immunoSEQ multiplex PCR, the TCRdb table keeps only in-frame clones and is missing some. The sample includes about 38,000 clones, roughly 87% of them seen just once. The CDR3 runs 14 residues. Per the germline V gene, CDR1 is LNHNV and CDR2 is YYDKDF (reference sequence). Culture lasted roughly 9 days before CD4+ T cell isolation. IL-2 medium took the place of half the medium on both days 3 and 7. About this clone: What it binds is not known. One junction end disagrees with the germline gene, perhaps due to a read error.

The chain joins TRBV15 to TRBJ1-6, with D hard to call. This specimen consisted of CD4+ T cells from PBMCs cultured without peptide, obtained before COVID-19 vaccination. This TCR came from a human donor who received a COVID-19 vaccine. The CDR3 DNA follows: TGTGCCACCAGCAGAGATGCCGAAGAGCGGAAGCAGCAGTTT. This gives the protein CATSRDAEERKQQF. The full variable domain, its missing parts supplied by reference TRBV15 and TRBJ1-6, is DAMVIQNPRYQVTQFGKPVTLSCSQTLNHNVMYWYQQKSSQAPKLLFHYYDKDFNNEADTPDNFQSRRPNTSFCFLDIRSPGLGDTAMYLCATSRDAEERKQQFGNGTRLTVT.